This is a list of T cell receptor beta chains from one sample in a study of technical replicates of blood from a few donors. Clones were sequenced by immunoSEQ multiplex PCR, and TCRdb holds only the in-frame ones, with some missing. The table has around 70,000 clones, around 93% seen once; the top ten hold more than 0.2%. Source material: T cells isolated from PBMCs. These receptors were collected from a human donor in good health. CDR3s include the opening cysteine and the closing phenylalanine or tryptophan. The order of the fields is J gene, V gene, clone size, CDR3 length, D gene, CDR3 DNA, CDR3 protein. A D gene is named only where the DNA matches it firmly. Only part of the rows carry a size: once, few, many, or a class if the clone is expanded.

TRBJ1-2,TRBV6-6,once,15,.,TGTGCCAGCAGGCGGGACGGCGGGTCCTTCTATGGCTACACCTTC,CASRRDGGSFYGYTF
TRBJ2-2,TRBV6-5,.,15,TRBD1,TGTGCCAGCACCGCCGGGACAGCTAACACCGGGGAGCTGTTTTTT,CASTAGTANTGELFF
TRBJ2-7,TRBV18,.,14,TRBD1,TGTGCCAGCTCACTCGGACAGGGGGGATACGAGCAGTACTTC,CASSLGQGGYEQYF
TRBJ2-7,TRBV2,once,12,.,TGTGCCAGCAGTGAAGGACTACTCGAGCAGTACTTC,CASSEGLLEQYF
TRBJ2-1,TRBV15,.,13,.,TGTGCCACCAGCAGAGATGGGCGCAATGAGCAGTTCTTC,CATSRDGRNEQFF
TRBJ2-2,TRBV9,.,14,.,TGTGCCAGCAGCGGCAGACACGCCACCGGGGAGCTGTTTTTT,CASSGRHATGELFF
TRBJ2-4,TRBV4-1,.,20,TRBD2,TGCGCCAGCAGCCAAGGGGGACTAGCGGGAGGGAAATTTGCCAAAAACATTCAGTACTTC,CASSQGGLAGGKFAKNIQYF
TRBJ2-3,TRBV19,.,14,.,TGTGCCAGTAGTATAGCCGGGAGCACAGATACGCAGTATTTT,CASSIAGSTDTQYF
TRBJ2-3,TRBV30,.,13,.,TGTGCCTGGAGTGTAAGTAGTGCAGATACGCAGTATTTT,CAWSVSSADTQYF
TRBJ1-4,TRBV5-5,.,14,.,TGTGCCAGCAGCTCGACAGGTTCTAATGAAAAACTGTTTTTT,CASSSTGSNEKLFF
TRBJ2-5,TRBV13,.,19,TRBD2,TGTGCCAGCAGCCCCCAGCTAACCTTAGCGGGGGACCACCAAGAGACCCAGTACTTC,CASSPQLTLAGDHQETQYF
TRBJ2-2,TRBV28,.,15,TRBD2,TGTGCCAGCAAAGGGACTAGCGGCTACACCGGGGAGCTGTTTTTT,CASKGTSGYTGELFF
TRBJ2-7,TRBV14,.,13,.,TGTGCCAGCAGCCTCACCGGCAGACTCGAGCAGTACTTC,CASSLTGRLEQYF
TRBJ2-7,TRBV7-9,.,12,.,TGTGCCAGCAGCCCGAGGGCCTACGAGCAGTACTTC,CASSPRAYEQYF
TRBJ2-2,TRBV11-2,.,18,.,TGTGCCAGCAGCTTAGGTTGGGTGGGGACACCCAACACCGGGGAGCTGTTTTTT,CASSLGWVGTPNTGELFF
TRBJ2-7,TRBV10-3,.,15,TRBD2,TGTGCCATCAGTGAATGGGCTAGCGGGAGCTACGAGCAGTACTTC,CAISEWASGSYEQYF
TRBJ2-7,TRBV9,.,14,TRBD1,TGTGCCAGCAGCGTCACGGGACAGGGCTACGAGCAGTACTTC,CASSVTGQGYEQYF
TRBJ2-7,TRBV29-1,.,18,TRBD2,TGCAGCGTTGAAGAGGGACTAGCGGGAGGGCACGATTCCTACGAGCAGTACTTC,CSVEEGLAGGHDSYEQYF
TRBJ1-5,TRBV7-8,.,18,TRBD1,TGTGCCAGCAGCTTGGGACAGGGAGGCTTCTATAGCAATCAGCCCCAGCATTTT,CASSLGQGGFYSNQPQHF
TRBJ2-3,TRBV4-2,.,15,.,TGTGCCAGCAGGGGGAGGACAGGTCACACAGATACGCAGTATTTT,CASRGRTGHTDTQYF
TRBJ2-6,TRBV5-4,.,17,TRBD1,TGTGCCAGCAGCCGGGACAGGGGGCTACTTGGGGCCAACGTCCTGACTTTC,CASSRDRGLLGANVLTF
TRBJ1-2,TRBV7-2,.,15,.,TGTGCCAGCAGCTTAGATGGGCACGTACTCTATGGCTACACCTTC,CASSLDGHVLYGYTF
TRBJ1-2,TRBV29-1,.,13,.,TGCAGCGTCCCGGGGTGGGGGGACTATGGCTACACCTTC,CSVPGWGDYGYTF
TRBJ2-5,TRBV7-9,.,16,TRBD2,TGTGCCAGCAGCTTTTCCGTCAAGCGGGAGCTGGAGACCCAGTACTTC,CASSFSVKRELETQYF
TRBJ2-2,TRBV5-4,.,18,TRBD2,TGTGCCAGCAGCTTGGATTCCCTAGCGGGGACCGTAACCGGGGAGCTGTTTTTT,CASSLDSLAGTVTGELFF
TRBJ1-2,TRBV5-4,.,15,.,TGTGCCAGCAGCACGCGAGGAGGGATGGTCTATGGCTACACCTTC,CASSTRGGMVYGYTF
TRBJ1-2,TRBV28,.,14,.,TGTGCCAGCAGTTTAAATGGGCAGCTCTATGGCTACACCTTC,CASSLNGQLYGYTF
TRBJ2-7,TRBV11-2,.,15,.,TGTGCCAGCAGCTTAGCGGGGGAAGGCCCCTACGAGCAGTACTTC,CASSLAGEGPYEQYF
TRBJ2-7,TRBV28,.,14,TRBD2,TGTGCCAGCAGTTTCGTTTGGACTAGCGGCGAGCAGTACTTC,CASSFVWTSGEQYF
TRBJ2-1,TRBV11-3,.,15,.,TGTGCCAGCAGCTCTTCTTGGGGAGGATACAATGAGCAGTTCTTC,CASSSSWGGYNEQFF
TRBJ1-2,TRBV4-2,.,17,.,TGTGCCAGCAGCCAAGAAGGCCCCTCGGCAGACTATTATGGCTACACCTTC,CASSQEGPSADYYGYTF
TRBJ2-2,TRBV7-2,.,15,.,TGTGCCAGCAGCTTACGCTTACTAGTGACCGGGGAGCTGTTTTTT,CASSLRLLVTGELFF
TRBJ1-4,TRBV27,.,14,.,TGTGCCAGCAGTTTTTCGGCAACTAATGAAAAACTGTTTTTT,CASSFSATNEKLFF
TRBJ2-1,TRBV30,.,21,TRBD1,TGTGCCTGGAGTAGGCTCCAGGGACGCCAACAGGGGAGCAGCTCCTACAATGAGCAGTTCTTC,CAWSRLQGRQQGSSSYNEQFF
TRBJ2-3,TRBV5-1,.,15,.,TGCGCCAGCGGCTTTGGGGCTAGTGGCACAGATACGCAGTATTTT,CASGFGASGTDTQYF
TRBJ1-2,TRBV6-5,.,16,TRBD1,TGTGCCAGCAGTTACTCGGGACAGGGGGGTGGCTATGGCTACACCTTC,CASSYSGQGGGYGYTF
TRBJ1-4,TRBV4-2,.,17,TRBD1,TGTGCCAGCAGCCAAAAAGGACAGGGAGGGCCTAATGAAAAACTGTTTTTT,CASSQKGQGGPNEKLFF
TRBJ1-2,TRBV11-3,once,13,TRBD1,TGTGCCAGCAGCCCCGGACAGGCAACGGGCTACACCTTC,CASSPGQATGYTF
TRBJ2-7,TRBV6-5,.,13,.,TGTGCCAGCAGGCCAACTGAGGTCTACGAGCAGTACTTC,CASRPTEVYEQYF
TRBJ2-7,TRBV5-4,once,13,TRBD1,TGTGCCAGCAGCTCAACAGGGGTCTACGAGCAGTACTTC,CASSSTGVYEQYF
TRBJ2-7,TRBV7-2,.,16,TRBD2,TGTGCCAGCAGCGAGCGTAGCGGGAGTTCGTACTACGAGCAGTACTTC,CASSERSGSSYYEQYF
TRBJ2-2,TRBV10-3,.,14,.,TGTGCCATCAGACTATCGGGGGACACCGGGGAGCTGTTTTTT,CAIRLSGDTGELFF
TRBJ1-1,TRBV7-9,.,12,.,TGTGCCAGCAGCTTACAGGGGTCTGAAGCTTTCTTT,CASSLQGSEAFF
TRBJ2-3,TRBV2,.,12,.,TGTGCCAGCAGTGGAGGTGCAGATACGCAGTATTTT,CASSGGADTQYF
TRBJ2-7,TRBV7-2,.,17,.,TGTGCCAGCAGCCTAAACAACCCGACTATAGCTCCCTACGAGCAGTACTTC,CASSLNNPTIAPYEQYF
TRBJ2-5,TRBV7-8,.,15,.,TGTGCCAGCAGCTTACAGGCTAGCCCCCAAGAGACCCAGTACTTC,CASSLQASPQETQYF
TRBJ2-1,TRBV5-1,.,17,.,TGCGCCAGCAGCTTGGTTCCCGGAGAAGCGGCCTACAATGAGCAGTTCTTC,CASSLVPGEAAYNEQFF
TRBJ1-4,TRBV4-2,.,14,TRBD1,TGTGCCAGCAGCCAAGAACAGGGGCTTGAAAAACTGTTTTTT,CASSQEQGLEKLFF
TRBJ1-2,TRBV7-3,.,16,.,TGTGCCAGCAGCCCAAACCACCGGACAGACAACTATGGCTACACCTTC,CASSPNHRTDNYGYTF
TRBJ2-7,TRBV6-1,.,15,TRBD2,TGTGCCAGCAGTCCCTGGACTAGCGGGAGCGACGAGCAGTACTTC,CASSPWTSGSDEQYF
TRBJ2-5,TRBV7-7,.,15,.,TGTGCTAGCAGCCCTACGGCGAGAGGACAAGAGACCCAGTACTTC,CASSPTARGQETQYF
TRBJ2-7,TRBV7-9,.,14,.,TGTGCCAGCAGTTGGGCAGGTCTTTCCTACGAGCAGTACTTC,CASSWAGLSYEQYF
TRBJ2-7,TRBV10-2,.,14,.,TGCGCCAGCAGCTCGGGGGGCCCAGCACGGGAGCAGTACTTC,CASSSGGPAREQYF
TRBJ1-2,TRBV4-1,.,15,.,TGCGCCAGCAGCACCACGCTACAGACTAGCTATGGCTACACCTTC,CASSTTLQTSYGYTF
TRBJ2-1,TRBV7-2,.,15,TRBD1,TGTGCCAGCAGAGAACAGGGGGCTCTAGACAATGAGCAGTTCTTC,CASREQGALDNEQFF
TRBJ2-7,TRBV19,.,18,TRBD2,TGTGCCAGTAGTATGAGGACTAGCGGGAATGCCGCGCATCGTGAGCAGTACTTC,CASSMRTSGNAAHREQYF
TRBJ2-3,TRBV30,.,18,TRBD2,TGTGCCTGGAACCCACCCCTAGCGGGGGCGACCCGCACAGATACGCAGTATTTT,CAWNPPLAGATRTDTQYF